These 14 T cell receptor beta chains share one sample of origin, sequenced in a study of prognosis after radiotherapy for stage I lung cancer. Researchers used two-round multiplex PCR to amplify TCR beta CDR3 starting from genomic DNA. First-round PCR used primers specific to each TRBV and TRBJ gene. TCRdb ran MiXCR on the multiplex PCR reads and lists one entry per CDR3 protein. The data show tens of thousands of distinct CDR3 sequences, 26% seen once. The starting material was PBMCs, obtained before or after stereotactic body radiation therapy (not recorded which). All receptors come from a donor over 45 with non-small cell lung cancer.

As to this clonotype: A read error likely explains this, since a far larger clone differs by one base. The chain recombines TRBV19 with TRBJ1-1; D gene unclear. V was cut by 11 bases and J by 7 bases, with 26 bases left in between. Germline CDR1 is LNHDA and CDR2 is SQIVND (reference sequence). This CDR3 comprises 15 residues. CDR3 amino acids: CAWSVPLIGAIEAFF. The CDR3 nucleotides read TGTGCCTGGAGTGTACCCCTCATTGGTGCAATTGAAGCTTTCTTT.

This clonotype has a count of ten or more. The gene calls are TRBV3-1 and TRBJ2-4, with D possibly being TRBD1 (5 bases). Trimming left V 1 base short and J 1 base short, with 11 bases between. There are 16 residues in the CDR3. Germline V gene sequence: CDR1 LGHDT, CDR2 YNNKEL (reference sequence). CDR3 coding DNA: TGTGCCAGCAGCCAAGTCAGGGCGCACGCCAAAAACATTCAGTACTTC. As protein: CASSQVRAHAKNIQYF.

The sample holds many counts of this clonotype. The J gene is TRBJ1-1, the V gene TRBV19; no clear D gene. CDR1 LNHDA and CDR2 SQIVND come from the germline V gene (reference sequence). The V end was cut by 1 base, the J end by 5 bases, with 2 bases between. The CDR3 has 11 residues. CDR3 DNA: TGTGCCAGTAGTATAGGAACTGAAGCTTTCTTT. It yields the protein CASSIGTEAFF.

This clonotype was found many times. This chain joins TRBV5-1 and TRBJ1-6; TRBD1 might be the D (5 bases). Germline CDR1 SGHRS, CDR2 YFSETQ. This CDR3 comprises 15 residues. V lost 3 bases and J 5 bases, leaving 12 bases between the germline ends. CDR3: CASSSRDADNSPLHF. For the CDR3, the DNA is TGCGCCAGCAGCTCCCGGGACGCCGATAATTCACCCCTCCACTTT.

The chain carries TRBV6-2 or TRBV6-3 and TRBJ1-1; tentative D call: TRBD1 (6 bases). Germline V gene data show CDR1 as MNHEY and CDR2 as SVGEGT. Trimming removed 3 bases from V and 10 bases from J, with 15 bases in between. This CDR3 comprises 13 residues. CDR3 DNA sequence: TGTGCCAGCAGTTATAGTGGGGGGCATAGAGCTTTCTTT. It specifies CASSYSGGHRAFF.

Worth noting for this clonotype: Being one base from a much bigger clone, this may be a read error. The rearrangement uses TRBV5-1 and TRBJ1-1; D unresolved. CDR3 length equals 16 residues. Looked up from germline, CDR1 is SGHRS and CDR2 is YFSETQ. V was shortened by 0 bases and J by 3 bases, with 15 bases between the two germline ends. The CDR3 here is CASSLVRVLSDTEAFF. The CDR3, as DNA: TGCGCCAGCAGCTTGGTCCGGGTTCTCTCGGACACTGAAGCTTTCTTT.

Many counts were recorded for this clonotype. The J gene is TRBJ2-5, the V gene TRBV28, with D possibly being TRBD2 (6 bases). The CDR3 consists of 16 residues. Germline CDR1 reads MDHEN; CDR2 reads SYDVKM. Trimming shortened V by 4 bases and J by 5 bases, and 20 bases separated the two germline ends. CDR3 DNA sequence: TGTGCCAGCAGTTCGCAGACGGCAGGAGGGCTGGAGACCCAGTACTTC. Protein: CASSSQTAGGLETQYF.

This clonotype was counted ten times or more. The CDR3 nucleotides are TGTGCCAGCAGCCAACTAGGAAACACCATATATTTT. It encodes CASSQLGNTIYF. The gene calls are TRBV3-1 and TRBJ1-3, with D unresolved. This CDR3 comprises 12 residues. CDR1 and CDR2 (germline): LGHDT, YNNKEL (reference sequence). Trimming took off 2 bases at V and 4 bases at J, with 3 bases between the two ends.

This clonotype was counted ten times or more. The genes are TRBV15 and TRBJ2-1, with D perhaps matching TRBD2 (6 bases). V lost 0 bases, J lost 4 bases, and 16 bases lay in between. Per germline, CDR1 LNHNV and CDR2 YYDKDF (reference sequence). This CDR3 comprises 17 residues. CDR3 loop: CATSREIRLAKYNEQFF. The CDR3, as DNA: TGTGCCACCAGCAGAGAAATTAGGCTAGCGAAGTACAATGAGCAGTTCTTC.

There are many counts of this clonotype. The gene calls are TRBV7-2 and TRBJ2-1; D gene unclear. Germline V gene sequence: CDR1 SGHTA, CDR2 FQGNSA. V shed 3 bases and J shed 0 bases, with 12 bases lying between them. CDR3 size: 16 residues. The CDR3 coding sequence is TGTGCCAGCAGCTTCAAGGGCTTAACCTCCTACAATGAGCAGTTCTTC. It codes for CASSFKGLTSYNEQFF.

Many counts were recorded for this clonotype. The J gene is TRBJ2-5, the V gene TRBV19; unclear D gene. Trimming pared 6 bases from V and 4 bases from J, leaving 9 bases between. The germline gives CDR1 LNHDA, CDR2 SQIVND (reference sequence). The CDR3 covers 12 residues. CDR3 amino acids: CASSSRLETQYF. The DNA of the CDR3 is TGTGCCAGTAGCAGCCGTTTAGAGACCCAGTACTTC.

This clonotype was seen repeatedly, ten times or more. CDR3 nucleotides: TGTGCCAGCAGTGGAGGGACAGGGTGGGGGCAGTACTTC. Protein product: CASSGGTGWGQYF. This chain joins TRBV12-3 or TRBV12-4 and TRBJ2-7; 9 bases align to TRBD1. V trimming: 5 bases; J trimming: 9 bases; junction bases outside the gene matches: 8. The CDR3 is 13 residues long.

At least ten counts were recorded for this clonotype. This sequence joins TRBV30 and TRBJ1-5; 8 bases match TRBD1. CDR1 is GTSNPN, CDR2 SVGIG, per germline (reference sequence). This CDR3 is built from 13 residues. The ends lost 4 bases at V and 3 bases at J; junction bases unmatched: 2. For the CDR3, the DNA is TGTGCCTGGAACAGGGGGGACAATCAGCCCCAGCATTTT. Residues: CAWNRGDNQPQHF.

This clonotype was observed many times. The chain links TRBV6-1 to TRBJ2-5; D unclear. V was trimmed by 5 bases and J by 8 bases, leaving 9 bases between them. The CDR3 runs 11 residues. Germline V gene lookup returns CDR1 MNHNS and CDR2 SASEGT. CDR3 sequence reads: CASSLKGTQYF. The CDR3 DNA follows: TGTGCCAGCAGTCTCAAAGGAACCCAGTACTTC.